One sample yielded the 19 T cell receptor beta chains listed below, sequenced in a study of blood T cell repertoires in COVID-19. Method: immunoSEQ multiplex PCR; TCRdb's copy keeps in-frame clones and lacks some. The sample holds about 28,000 clones; 85% are singletons and the top ten take over 20%. Sequencing was done on a sample of peripheral blood. The source is a human donor in a cohort sampled during active COVID-19.

The sample holds one count of this clone. The chain links TRBV19 to TRBJ2-5; D is perhaps TRBD1 (5 bases). V dropped 2 bases and J dropped 0 bases, with 10 bases sitting between them. Per the germline V gene, CDR1 is LNHDA and CDR2 is SQIVND (reference sequence). The CDR3 is made up of 15 amino acids. CDR3 region: CASSISYRHQETQYF. CDR3 DNA: TGTGCCAGTAGTATATCATACAGGCACCAAGAGACCCAGTACTTC.

The chain recombines TRBV7-3 with TRBJ2-1; TRBD1 matches 7 bases. This CDR3 comprises 17 residues. Germline V gene lookup returns CDR1 SGHTA and CDR2 FQGTGA. V shed 1 base and J 0 bases; nucleotides not matched to a gene: 6. CDR3 DNA sequence: TGTGCCAGCAGCTTAAAGGGACAGTCTAGCTCCTACAATGAGCAGTTCTTC. Its protein is CASSLKGQSSSYNEQFF.

J is TRBJ1-4 and V is TRBV7-9; D gene unclear. The CDR3 spans 12 residues. V lost 5 bases, J lost 7 bases, and 8 bases lay in between. In germline, CDR1 is SEHNR, CDR2 FQNEAQ (reference sequence). The CDR3 DNA reads as TGTGCCAGCAGCCCCACTCGTGAAAAACTGTTTTTT. It codes for CASSPTREKLFF.

The chain couples TRBV11-3 to TRBJ1-4; 8 bases are a match to TRBD1. Germline CDR1 is SGHNT and CDR2 is YENEEA. Trimming took 4 bases from V and 8 from J; bases not matched to a gene: 9. The CDR3 is made up of 15 amino acids. This CDR3 is CASSSQGAVREKLFF. In DNA form, the CDR3 reads TGTGCCAGCAGCTCCCAGGGGGCTGTTCGGGAAAAACTGTTTTTT.

V is TRBV19 and J is TRBJ1-1, with D possibly being TRBD1 (5 bases). The V end was cut by 1 base, the J end by 0 bases, with 15 bases between. The CDR3 contains 17 residues. Germline CDR1 is LNHDA and CDR2 is SQIVND (reference sequence). The CDR3 sequence: CASSIGVGQGMNTEAFF. For the CDR3, the DNA is TGTGCCAGTAGTATAGGGGTCGGTCAGGGAATGAACACTGAAGCTTTCTTT.

This sequence joins TRBV6-5 and TRBJ2-3, with D unresolved. The germline V gene encodes CDR1 MNHEY and CDR2 SVGAGI. Trimming removed 5 bases at V and 2 bases at J, with 11 bases between. The CDR3 loop spans 14 amino acids. Here the CDR3 reads CASSLKQTTDTQYF. CDR3 bases: TGTGCCAGCAGTCTTAAGCAAACCACAGATACGCAGTATTTT.

The V gene is TRBV18, the J gene TRBJ1-3, with D perhaps TRBD1 (5 bases). The germline V and J ends were trimmed by 3 bases and 0 bases, with 6 bases remaining between them. The CDR3 has 14 amino acids. Germline CDR1 reads KGHSH; CDR2 reads LQKENI. The chain's CDR3 is CASSPTASGNTIYF. CDR3 DNA: TGTGCCAGCTCACCGACAGCCTCTGGAAACACCATATATTTT.

The chain links TRBV6-5 to TRBJ2-7; maybe TRBD2 (7 bases). Trimming took off 5 bases at V and 1 base at J, with 15 bases between the two ends. In germline, CDR1 is MNHEY, CDR2 SVGAGI. The CDR3 contains 15 residues. Here the CDR3 reads CASSILRGASYEQYF. CDR3 sequence (DNA): TGTGCCAGCAGTATACTCCGGGGGGCTTCCTACGAGCAGTACTTC.

The V gene is TRBV19, the J gene TRBJ1-1; 9 bases map to TRBD1. The CDR3 length is 14 residues. V dropped 3 bases and J dropped 10; count of bases not matched to a gene: 9. Germline lookup yields CDR1 LNHDA and CDR2 SQIVND (reference sequence). CDR3 sequence: CASSITRTGEVAFF. As DNA, the CDR3 is TGTGCCAGTAGTATTACCCGGACAGGGGAGGTAGCTTTCTTT. Full variable domain (remainder filled in from reference TRBV19 and TRBJ1-1): DGGITQSPKYLFRKEGQNVTLSCEQNLNHDAMYWYRQDPGQGLRLIYYSQIVNDFQKGDIAEGYSVSREKKESFPLTVTSAQKNPTAFYLCASSITRTGEVAFFGQGTRLTVV.

The rearrangement joins TRBV4-1 to TRBJ1-1, with D possibly being TRBD1 (6 bases). Germline CDR1 is MGHRA and CDR2 is YSYEKL. Trimming stripped 1 base from V and 3 bases from J, with 12 bases between. The CDR3 length is 15 residues. CDR3 loop: CASSQGTGWHTEAFF. CDR3 nucleotide sequence: TGCGCCAGCAGCCAAGGAACAGGGTGGCACACTGAAGCTTTCTTT.

Only one count was recorded for this clone. The chain uses TRBV7-6 and TRBJ2-1; 8 bases map to TRBD2. Germline V gene lookup returns CDR1 SGHVS and CDR2 FNYEAQ. The CDR3 runs 14 residues. V was pared by 4 bases and J by 5 bases, with 4 bases of the junction left unmatched. The CDR3 sequence: CASSYSGANNEQFF. CDR3 bases: TGTGCCAGCAGCTATAGCGGGGCCAACAATGAGCAGTTCTTC.

The chain is built from TRBV9 and TRBJ2-2, with TRBD2 matching 7 bases. The CDR3 is 14 residues long. Unmatched junction bases numbered 1, after V lost 0 bases and J lost 5 bases. Germline V gives CDR1 SGDLS, CDR2 YYNGEE. CDR3 residues: CASSVGAGTGELFF. CDR3 nucleotides: TGTGCCAGCAGCGTAGGAGCGGGAACCGGGGAGCTGTTTTTT. Combining the CDR3 with reference TRBV9 and TRBJ2-2 gives the whole variable domain DSGVTQTPKHLITATGQRVTLRCSPRSGDLSVYWYQQSLDQGLQFLIQYYNGEERAKGNILERFSAQQFPDLHSELNLSSLELGDSALYFCASSVGAGTGELFFGEGSRLTVL.

The rearrangement uses TRBV28 and TRBJ1-6; D unresolved. CDR1 and CDR2 from the germline V gene are MDHEN and SYDVKM. Deletions cut 8 bases from V and 0 bases from J, with 5 bases between. The CDR3 consists of 13 residues. This chain's CDR3 is CASESSYNSPLHF. As DNA, the CDR3 is TGTGCCAGCGAGAGCTCCTATAATTCACCCCTCCACTTT.

J is TRBJ1-5 and V is TRBV30; TRBD1 might be the D (5 bases). V gave up 2 bases and J gave up 7 bases, with 12 bases separating them. Germline lookup yields CDR1 GTSNPN and CDR2 SVGIG (reference sequence). There are 13 residues in the CDR3. The CDR3 spells CAWSSGGKQPQHF. The CDR3, as DNA: TGTGCCTGGAGTTCTGGGGGGAAACAGCCCCAGCATTTT.

The rearrangement joins TRBV7-2 to TRBJ2-3, with TRBD2 matching over 7 bases. With 1 base clipped from V and 8 bases from J, the junction kept 9 bases outside the gene matches. The CDR3 extends over 15 amino acids. Germline V gene sequence: CDR1 SGHTA, CDR2 FQGNSA. The CDR3 loop reads CASSLVGGGGGTQYF. In DNA form, the CDR3 reads TGTGCCAGCAGCTTAGTTGGCGGGGGTGGCGGTACGCAGTATTTT.

The J gene is TRBJ2-7, the V gene TRBV6-5, with 7 bases lining up with TRBD1. The CDR3 contains 14 residues. V lost 7 bases to trimming and J lost 0 bases; unmatched junction nucleotides: 6. The V gene's germline CDR1 is MNHEY and CDR2 SVGAGI. In DNA, the CDR3 is TGTGCCAGCACTAAGGGACAGCCCTCCTACGAGCAGTACTTC. Encoded protein: CASTKGQPSYEQYF.

CDR3 amino acids: CASSPRSRGRTEAFF. CDR3 nucleotides: TGTGCCAGTAGTCCACGGTCCAGGGGGAGGACTGAAGCTTTCTTT. The gene calls are TRBV19 and TRBJ1-1; the match to TRBD1 covers 7 bases. V lost 5 bases and J lost 5; bases outside the gene matches: 11. CDR1 and CDR2 (germline): LNHDA, SQIVND (reference sequence). This CDR3 spans 15 amino acids.

J is TRBJ2-5 and V is TRBV4-3; 10 nucleotides agree with TRBD2. V was pared by 0 bases and J by 5 bases, with 6 bases of the junction left unmatched. The CDR3 contains 16 residues. From germline, CDR1 is LGHNA and CDR2 YSLEER. The CDR3 nucleotides are TGCGCCAGCAGCCAAGAGGTAGCGGGGGGAGGTGAGACCCAGTACTTC. Translated: CASSQEVAGGGETQYF.

The genes are TRBV18 and TRBJ2-4; 9 bases agree with TRBD1. V gave up 1 base and J gave up 2 bases; unmatched junction bases: 6. The CDR3 has 17 residues. CDR1 and CDR2 (germline): KGHSH, LQKENI. The CDR3 nucleotides are TGTGCCAGCTCACCACGGAGGGACAGGGAGCCCAAAAACATTCAGTACTTC. Protein product: CASSPRRDREPKNIQYF.